What follows describes a single T cell receptor (beta chain). Its cognate antigen is unknown. This sample was taken from a study of T cell responses to AZD1222 COVID-19 vaccine. CDR3 length: 15 residues. V shed 5 bases, J shed 8 bases, and the junction held 11 bases outside the gene matches. CDR1 LNHDA and CDR2 SQIVND come from the germline V gene (reference sequence). Libraries were prepared by immunoSEQ multiplex PCR; TCRdb keeps only in-frame clonotypes and omits some of them. In the table there are about 100,000 clones, about nine tenths of which are singletons. Study outcomes and limitations: Spike-spanning, vaccine-associated CD4 TCRs were dominant at 160-218 and 743-854. Two AZD1222 administrations were followed by greater Spike-specific TCR breadth and depth.

The genes are TRBV19 and TRBJ1-4; 7 positions agree with TRBD1. This receptor was taken from an adult in good health. Sequences were derived from peripheral blood, sampled on day 0 of AZD1222 vaccination. CDR3 in DNA: TGTGCCAGTAGTGCTTGGGACAGTAGTTTGGAAAAACTGTTTTTT. Protein: CASSAWDSSLEKLFF.